Listed below are T cell receptor beta chains from one sample, sequenced in a study of regulatory T cells in long-lasting Graves disease. Using its own MiXCR run on the multiplex PCR reads, TCRdb lists one record per CDR3 protein. Among about 430,000 distinct CDR3 sequences listed, about 15% were seen once. Another study also made use of these data, one on T cells in Graves' hyperthyroidism and ophthalmopathy.

The source material was peripheral blood mononuclear cells (PBMCs), sampled at new diagnosis, from a patient treated with antithyroid drugs. The origin of the receptors is a woman between 40 and 55 years old with Graves disease. Each CDR3 is given with its conserved first and last residue. The D gene is left open where the match is weak. Only some rows state a clone size, as once, few, many or a class for expanded clones.

J gene | D gene | V gene | clone size | CDR3 DNA | CDR3 protein
TRBJ1-1 | - | TRBV12-5 | many | TGTGCTAGTGGTTTGTTGGTGAACACTGAAGCTTTCTTT | CASGLLVNTEAFF
TRBJ2-3 | TRBD2 | TRBV6-2/TRBV6-3 | - | TGTGCCAGCAGCTCCCCGGCGGGAGTGGCAGATACGCAGTATTTT | CASSSPAGVADTQYF
TRBJ2-3 | - | TRBV11-3 | many | TGTGCCAGCAGCTTAGCACGGGTCACAGATACGCAGTATTTT | CASSLARVTDTQYF
TRBJ2-3 | - | TRBV7-2 | many | TGTGCCAGCAGCTTAGTGGTACAGGGTGCTAGCACAGATACGCAGTATTTT | CASSLVVQGASTDTQYF
TRBJ2-1 | - | TRBV27 | few | TGTGCCAGCCAGGGGCTTCTCAATGAGCAGTTCTTC | CASQGLLNEQFF
TRBJ2-5 | - | TRBV2 | many | TGTGCCAGCTCGGAGGGGGAGGAGACCCAGTACTTC | CASSEGEETQYF
TRBJ2-1 | TRBD1 | TRBV24-1 | many | TGTGCCACCAGTGACCCCTCGGGACAGGGGGGGTCTGAGCAGTTCTTC | CATSDPSGQGGSEQFF
TRBJ2-1 | TRBD1 | TRBV2 | many | TGTGCCACCACAGGGGGCTCCTACAATGAGCAGTTCTTC | CATTGGSYNEQFF
TRBJ2-1 | - | TRBV7-3 | - | TGTGCCAGCCGCCTCTCGCGGGACCTTATTTTAATTTCCTACAATGAGCAGTTCTTC | CASRLSRDLILISYNEQFF
TRBJ2-1 | - | TRBV7-3 | - | TGTGCCAGCAGCAGGACCGCAGGGGCCTACAATGAGCAGTTCTTC | CASSRTAGAYNEQFF
TRBJ2-7 | TRBD2 | TRBV2 | many | TGTGCCAGCCGGAGGAGGGGAATGGGACTAGCGGGCCCCTACGAGCAGTACTTC | CASRRRGMGLAGPYEQYF
TRBJ2-5 | - | TRBV28 | many | TGTGCCAGCAGGACCCTTCGAAAGGAGACCCAGTACTTC | CASRTLRKETQYF
TRBJ1-4 | - | TRBV3-1 | - | TGTGCCAGCAGCCTAAGAGGAAAACTGTTTTTT | CASSLRGKLFF
TRBJ2-6 | - | TRBV28 | many | TGTGCCAGCAGAGGGGGGGGGGCCTCTGGGGCCAACGTCCTGACTTTC | CASRGGGASGANVLTF
TRBJ2-5 | TRBD2 | TRBV12-3/TRBV12-4 | many | TGTGCCAGCAGGGCGAGGTGGGCTAGCGGGAACCAAGAGACCCAGTACTTC | CASRARWASGNQETQYF
TRBJ2-5 | TRBD2 | TRBV5-6 | many | TGTGCCAGCAGCTTGGAGCGGGAGGAGGAGACCCAGTACTTC | CASSLEREEETQYF
TRBJ2-1 | TRBD1 | TRBV7-9 | many | TGTGCCAGCAGCCCAATACAGCAGGGGGTTAATGAGCAGTTCTTC | CASSPIQQGVNEQFF
TRBJ1-4 | TRBD1 | TRBV3-1 | - | TGTGCCAGCAGCCAAGCTGGGGGGACAGGTCAAGGTGAAAAACTGTTTTTT | CASSQAGGTGQGEKLFF
TRBJ2-5 | - | TRBV6-2/TRBV6-3 | few | TGTGCCAGCAGGGAGTCTAGCGAAGAGACCCAGTACTTC | CASRESSEETQYF
TRBJ2-1 | - | TRBV20-1 | - | TGCGGTGCTGAACGGAGCGGGTACAATGAGCAGTTCTTC | CGAERSGYNEQFF
TRBJ2-1 | - | TRBV5-1 | many | TGCGCCAGCAGCCGGGGAGACGGGAGCCCTTATGGAAATGAGCAGTTCTTC | CASSRGDGSPYGNEQFF
TRBJ2-2 | TRBD1 | TRBV13 | few | TGTGCCAGCAACACGGGACAGGAGAACACCGGGGAGCTGTTTTTT | CASNTGQENTGELFF
TRBJ2-2 | - | TRBV7-3 | few | TGTGCCAGCAGCTCGGGACAAAGTCCCGGGGAGCTGTTTTTT | CASSSGQSPGELFF
TRBJ1-2 | TRBD1 | TRBV11-3 | many | TGTGCCAGCAGCTTAGTTGGAACGGGACAGACTAACTATGGCTACACCTTC | CASSLVGTGQTNYGYTF
TRBJ2-7 | TRBD2 | TRBV4-1 | few | TGCGCCAGCAGCACCACTAGCGGTCCCTACGAGCAGTACTTC | CASSTTSGPYEQYF
TRBJ1-2 | - | TRBV20-1 | many | TGCAGTGCTATCGACCCCAGGGATGGCTACACCTTC | CSAIDPRDGYTF
TRBJ2-3 | TRBD1 | TRBV24-1 | few | TGTGCCACCAGTGACCTGGGACAGGGAGGGGATACGCAGTATTTT | CATSDLGQGGDTQYF
TRBJ2-3 | TRBD2 | TRBV11-3 | few | TGTGCCAGCAGCACCGGGACTAGCGGGAGGGCAGATACGCAGTATTTT | CASSTGTSGRADTQYF
TRBJ2-3 | TRBD2 | TRBV12-3/TRBV12-4 | few | TGTGCCAGCAGTCCAAAGGGACTAAATACGCAGTATTTT | CASSPKGLNTQYF
TRBJ2-2 | TRBD2 | TRBV9 | many | TGTGCCAGCAGTCATAGCGGGAGGGCCGCGAACACCGGGGAGCTGTTTTTT | CASSHSGRAANTGELFF
TRBJ2-3 | - | TRBV2 | - | TGTGCCAGCAGTGAAAGGGGGGGGCGCGTGGCAGATACGCAGTATTTT | CASSERGGRVADTQYF
TRBJ1-5 | - | TRBV2 | many | TGTGCCAGCAGTGTTCTGGGCAATCAGCCCCAGCATTTT | CASSVLGNQPQHF
TRBJ1-1 | - | TRBV29-1 | - | TGCAGCGTTGAAGATTCCGGGGCAGGCACTGAAGCTTTCTTT | CSVEDSGAGTEAFF
TRBJ2-3 | TRBD2 | TRBV7-2 | - | TGTGCCAGCAGCAGACTAGCGGGAGGGGGCACAGATACGCAGTATTTT | CASSRLAGGGTDTQYF
TRBJ1-2 | TRBD1 | TRBV28 | - | TGTGCCAGCGGGACAGGGGTCCCTTTCTATGGCTACACCTTC | CASGTGVPFYGYTF
TRBJ2-1 | TRBD1 | TRBV19 | few | TGTGCCAGTAGTATAGGAGAGGGGGCTGGGTTCTTC | CASSIGEGAGFF
TRBJ1-1 | - | TRBV20-1 | many | TGCAGTGCTAGAGATTGGACCGACACTGAAGCTTTCTTT | CSARDWTDTEAFF
TRBJ2-5 | - | TRBV11-2 | many | TGTGCCAGCAGCTCGAGAGGGGAGCAGCCTGGGGAGGCCCAGTACTTC | CASSSRGEQPGEAQYF
TRBJ2-1 | - | TRBV27 | few | TGTGCCAGCAGTTTAGAAGAGGGCAGTCCCTACAATGAGCAGTTCTTC | CASSLEEGSPYNEQFF
TRBJ1-3 | - | TRBV11-1 | many | TGTGCCAGCAGCCTGTCCGGAAACACCATATATTTT | CASSLSGNTIYF
TRBJ1-3 | - | TRBV6-1 | many | TGTGCCAGCCGGGGGTCTGGAAACACCATATATTTT | CASRGSGNTIYF
TRBJ2-7 | - | TRBV2 | many | TGTGCCAGCAGTGACGCTGTTTCCTACGAGCAGTACTTC | CASSDAVSYEQYF
TRBJ2-3 | TRBD2 | TRBV20-1 | - | TGCAGTGCACCTGAATCTAGCGGTTACACAGATACGCAGTATTTT | CSAPESSGYTDTQYF
TRBJ2-4 | TRBD1 | TRBV6-5 | few | TGTGCCAGCAGTTATTCAGGGGGAAACATTCAGTACTTC | CASSYSGGNIQYF
TRBJ2-7 | - | TRBV12-5 | many | TGTGCTAGTGGTTTGTCCGTAGGGGCGGGCGAGCAGTACTTC | CASGLSVGAGEQYF
TRBJ2-7 | - | TRBV11-3 | many | TGTGCCAGCAGCTTAGATCTGGCAGGGAGCGAGCAGTACTTC | CASSLDLAGSEQYF
TRBJ2-7 | - | TRBV5-1 | - | TGCGCCAGCAGCTTGGTGTCCCGTAACTCCTACGAGCAGTACTTC | CASSLVSRNSYEQYF
TRBJ1-1 | - | TRBV28 | many | TGTGCCAGCAGTTACCTCACACTGAACACTGAAGCTTTCTTT | CASSYLTLNTEAFF
TRBJ2-1 | TRBD2 | TRBV7-9 | many | TGTGCCAGCAACGTGCTAGCGGGAAACTTTGAGCAGTTCTTC | CASNVLAGNFEQFF
TRBJ1-1 | - | TRBV27 | many | TGTGCCAGCAGTCCCCGGGTCGACAACCCCAACACTGAAGCTTTCTTT | CASSPRVDNPNTEAFF
TRBJ2-7 | - | TRBV6-1 | many | TGTGCCAGCAGTGGGCGGGACGGAACCTACGAGCAGTACTTC | CASSGRDGTYEQYF
TRBJ2-7 | TRBD2 | TRBV20-1 | many | TGCAGTGCAAAAGGGACTAGCGGGAATGCCGTCTACGAGCAGTACTTC | CSAKGTSGNAVYEQYF
TRBJ1-2 | - | TRBV28 | many | TGTGCCAGCAGTAAACGGACAGTTGCTCGGGGCTACACCTTC | CASSKRTVARGYTF
TRBJ2-7 | - | TRBV4-1 | - | TGCGCCAGCAGCCAAGGAGCAACACTTTTCCACGAGCAGTACTTC | CASSQGATLFHEQYF
TRBJ2-1 | - | TRBV2 | many | TGTGCCAGCAGACAACAGGGCCGTGAGCAGTTCTTC | CASRQQGREQFF